This is a list of T cell receptor beta chains from one sample in a study of identifying expanded T cells in peripheral blood. Some clones are missing from TCRdb's copy, which holds only in-frame ones; the method was immunoSEQ multiplex PCR. The profile shows tens of thousands of clones, around 87% of them singletons. Sequencing was done on a sample of blood. The source of these receptors is a person between 18 and 75 years old in good health. CDR3s include the opening cysteine and the closing phenylalanine or tryptophan. The order of the fields is J gene, clone size, V gene, D gene, CDR3 protein, CDR3 DNA. A D gene is named only where the DNA matches it firmly. The size field is filled for only some rows; it gives once, few, many or a size class.

>TRBJ2-7|once|TRBV9|NA
CASSVDQRPYEQYF
TGTGCCAGCAGCGTAGACCAGCGACCCTACGAGCAGTACTTC
>TRBJ2-7|few|TRBV29-1|NA
CSVEETRSSYEQYF
TGCAGCGTTGAAGAGACAAGGAGCTCCTACGAGCAGTACTTC
>TRBJ2-7|once|TRBV28|NA
CASSLTGTGNEQYF
TGTGCCAGCAGTCTGACAGGGACTGGCAACGAGCAGTACTTC
>TRBJ2-7|once|TRBV7-9|NA
CASSPGLGVNGQYF
TGTGCCAGCAGCCCAGGGCTTGGGGTTAACGGGCAGTACTTC
>TRBJ1-2|NA|TRBV19|NA
CASRTPIGGNGYTF
TGTGCCAGTAGGACCCCCATAGGAGGAAACGGCTACACCTTC
>TRBJ1-5|few|TRBV27|TRBD1
CASSLRQGSNQPQHF
TGTGCCAGCAGTTTAAGACAGGGGAGCAATCAGCCCCAGCATTTT
>TRBJ2-7|NA|TRBV2|NA
CASNQESSSSYEQYF
TGTGCCAGCAATCAGGAAAGTAGCAGCTCCTACGAGCAGTACTTC
>TRBJ2-2|once|TRBV7-6|NA
CASSSVFGELFF
TGTGCCAGCAGCTCAGTTTTCGGGGAGCTGTTTTTT
>TRBJ2-2|NA|TRBV2|NA
CASSLGGNTGELFF
TGTGCCAGCTCATTAGGAGGGAACACCGGGGAGCTGTTTTTT
>TRBJ1-2|NA|TRBV28|TRBD1
CASSSTGGGYGYTF
TGTGCCAGCAGTTCGACAGGGGGCGGCTATGGCTACACCTTC
>TRBJ1-3|NA|TRBV7-9|NA
CASRQPLGGASGNTIYF
TGTGCCAGTCGACAACCATTAGGGGGGGCTTCTGGAAACACCATATATTTT
>TRBJ1-6|NA|TRBV6-4|TRBD1
CASSPTGGNSPLHF
TGTGCCAGCAGTCCGACAGGGGGTAATTCACCCCTCCACTTT
>TRBJ1-2|NA|TRBV7-6|NA
CASRGQTGGYTF
TGTGCCAGCCGTGGGCAGACCGGTGGCTACACCTTC
>TRBJ1-5|NA|TRBV27|TRBD1
CASITREAGGQPQHF
TGTGCCAGCATTACCAGGGAGGCAGGGGGGCAGCCCCAGCATTTT
>TRBJ1-3|NA|TRBV7-9|NA
CASSSRGPNTIYF
TGTGCCAGCAGCTCCCGGGGACCAAACACCATATATTTT
>TRBJ2-3|NA|TRBV19|NA
CASSIGADSFRSDTQYF
TGTGCCAGTAGTATCGGAGCCGACTCCTTTAGGTCAGATACGCAGTATTTT
>TRBJ2-3|NA|TRBV7-6|NA
CASSLGQGKYTQYF
TGTGCCAGCAGCTTAGGCCAGGGGAAGTATACGCAGTATTTT
>TRBJ2-2|NA|TRBV4-2|NA
CASSQLPTTSNTGELFF
TGTGCCAGCAGCCAGCTCCCGACTACCTCGAACACCGGGGAGCTGTTTTTT
>TRBJ1-3|once|TRBV6-1|NA
CASSMVSSSGNTIYF
TGTGCCAGCAGTATGGTCTCTAGCTCTGGAAACACCATATATTTT
>TRBJ1-6|NA|TRBV5-1|NA
CASSPRPDRNSPLHF
TGCGCCAGTAGCCCCAGGCCGGACAGAAATTCACCCCTCCACTTT
>TRBJ2-1|once|TRBV14|NA
CASSQVGSLSYNEQFF
TGTGCCAGCAGCCAAGTAGGCTCCCTCTCCTACAATGAGCAGTTCTTC
>TRBJ2-1|once|TRBV9|TRBD2
CASSVIRSSGGRNEQFF
TGTGCCAGCAGCGTAATCCGTTCTAGCGGGGGTCGGAATGAGCAGTTCTTC
>TRBJ1-4|once|TRBV5-1|NA
CASSLHAGEKLFF
TGCGCCAGCAGCTTACATGCCGGTGAAAAACTGTTTTTT
>TRBJ2-2|NA|TRBV27|TRBD1
CASSLAPGQGAGELFF
TGTGCCAGCAGTTTAGCCCCGGGACAGGGGGCCGGGGAGCTGTTTTTT
>TRBJ1-4|NA|TRBV27|NA
CASSLSVGDEKLFF
TGTGCCAGCAGTTTATCGGTGGGAGATGAAAAACTGTTTTTT
>TRBJ2-7|NA|TRBV2|NA
CASRTVGYEQYF
TGTGCCAGCAGGACAGTGGGCTACGAGCAGTACTTC
>TRBJ2-7|NA|TRBV7-9|TRBD2
CASSWSGRRIYEQYF
TGTGCCAGCAGTTGGAGCGGGAGAAGGATCTACGAGCAGTACTTC
>TRBJ2-1|NA|TRBV7-6|NA
CASSLVPARNNEQFF
TGTGCCAGCAGCTTAGTTCCCGCTAGAAACAATGAGCAGTTCTTC
>TRBJ2-5|NA|TRBV18|NA
CASSPPETQYF
TGTGCCAGCTCACCACCGGAGACCCAGTACTTC